This T cell receptor (beta chain) originates from a study of identifying expanded T cells in peripheral blood (dated 2019 in TCRdb). General notes on the study: Technical replicates were generated by sequencing separate aliquots of the same genomic DNA pool, and four replicates were compared pairwise.

What the study reported, not specific to this receptor: Across all healthy-donor time intervals, the beta-binomial model significantly lowered both the number of clones called differentially abundant and the false-positive rate. Between technical replicates the binomial model flagged approximately 1.1 differentially abundant clones, whereas over two weeks the binomial model flagged about 15 and over approximately four weeks approximately 20. The authors expected biological variance in healthy repertoires might increase further over much longer intervals such as months to years. Variance in clone template counts between roughly 2-week samples significantly increased with total template count across all healthy donors.

From its cysteine to its phenylalanine, the CDR3 spans 15 amino acids. Only the CDR3 part of the read is kept: 45 bases, read in frame from the first base. V sheds 5 bases and J sheds 4 bases, leaving 17 bases between their ends. The germline V gene yields SGHTA for CDR1 and FQGNSA for CDR2. No immune events such as infections were documented for the healthy donors during the collection period. Blood repertoires from healthy donors were used as a training cohort for calibrating time-dependent variance in a beta-binomial model of differential abundance of T-cell clones. The training cohort was composed of approximately 10 healthy donors, 3 female and 7 male. On average the donors were approximately 40 years old, and their ages spanned 29 to 64 years. Whole blood, obtained from a commercial supplier, was collected from each healthy donor at three time points spaced approximately two weeks apart. For immunosequencing, genomic DNA was extracted from unsorted whole blood.

TCRbeta CDR3 regions were profiled by bias-controlled multiplex PCR amplification of genomic DNA with the immunoSEQ Assay. Per the source publication's procedure: To quantify the absolute abundance of each unique TCRbeta CDR3 region, the sequences were collapsed and filtered. Differential abundance was tested with a binomial (Fisher-equivalent) model and with a beta-binomial model adding time-dependent variance fitted from healthy donors. Clones with fewer than 5 combined templates were excluded, and clones with Benjamini-Hochberg FDR below 0.01 were called differentially abundant. Using the form v = (b*log(k)+a)^2, the beta-binomial variance was modeled as a function of the total template count across the two samples. TCRdb took over this immuneACCESS table, retaining in-frame rearrangements with V and J assigned. Such tables are incomplete; in checked studies, under half of the missing clones stem from an unresolved V gene, and the remainder is unexplained. V and J calls and clone size are copied from that table; D and trimming were computed from the DNA. The sample profile shows tens of thousands of clones; 82% of them were found once. The top ten clonotypes cover about 14% of the sample.

This clone was counted only a few times. The specificity of this receptor is unknown. Per-base qualities were not stored, and no clone one base away is much larger. The receptor was isolated from a person aged 18-69 years in good health. The V gene is TRBV7-2 and the J gene is TRBJ1-2; confidence is insufficient to name the D gene. Material for sequencing was blood. The CDR3 in this case is CASSPNRQTSYGYTF. The DNA is as follows: TGTGCCAGCAGCCCCAATCGCCAGACATCCTATGGCTACACCTTC.